One and the same sample provided the 29 T cell receptor beta chains below, sequenced in a study of T cell responses to AZD1222 COVID-19 vaccine (dated by TCRdb to 2020 to 2023). Library method: the immunoSEQ multiplex PCR assay. TCRdb re-hosts the immuneACCESS table, in-frame sequences only. Its copies lack some clones; in the studies checked, an unresolved V gene accounts for under half of them, and the cause for the rest is not known. A total of approximately 82,000 clones appear in this sample, 85% to 95% of them only once. The ten largest clones capture over 4.5% of the sample. The sample's time point, from its label and the paper: baseline before first vaccination. This specimen consisted of peripheral blood, obtained on day 0 of AZD1222 vaccination. The source is an adult in good health.

This chain uses TRBV7-3 with TRBJ1-1; no firm D call. The CDR3 covers 13 residues. The V and J ends lost 1 base and 0 bases respectively, with 3 bases between them. Per germline, CDR1 SGHTA and CDR2 FQGTGA. The CDR3 bases are TGTGCCAGCAGCTTAAGATTGAACACTGAAGCTTTCTTT. Encoded protein: CASSLRLNTEAFF.

The chain recombines TRBV7-9 with TRBJ2-7, with D tentatively TRBD2 (6 bases). The V gene's germline CDR1 is SEHNR and CDR2 FQNEAQ (reference sequence). The CDR3 is 17 amino acids. V lost 1 base and J 3 bases, leaving 19 bases between the germline ends. The CDR3 nucleotides read TGTGCCAGCAGCTTAGAGCTAAGGGTCGGAGGGAGCTACGAGCAGTACTTC. Its protein is CASSLELRVGGSYEQYF.

This clone was counted only a few times. The rearrangement uses TRBV19 and TRBJ2-3; D unclear. CDR1 LNHDA and CDR2 SQIVND come from the germline V gene (reference sequence). V lost 6 bases to trimming and J lost 8 bases, with 9 bases between them. The CDR3 runs 11 residues. In DNA, the CDR3 is TGTGCCAGTAGGGAGAGGATTACGCAGTATTTT. As protein: CASRERITQYF.

V and J are TRBV5-3 and TRBJ1-2, with TRBD1 as a possible D gene (5 bases). TRBV5-3 qualifies as an ORF whose function is uncertain. The CDR3 consists of 17 residues. Trimming removed 5 bases from V and 1 base from J, with 21 bases in between. Here the CDR3 DNA reads TGTGCCAGAAGTGAACCTGGGGGGTTTAAAATTAACTATGGCTACACCTTC. Translated: CARSEPGGFKINYGYTF.

V usage is TRBV3-1 (or the pseudogene TRBV3-2) and J usage is TRBJ1-6; D unresolved. CDR3 length: 14 amino acids. The V end lost 5 bases, the J end lost 1 base, and 6 bases lay between the germline ends. CDR1 is LGHDT, CDR2 YNNKEL, per germline (reference sequence). In nucleotides, the CDR3 is TGTGCCAGCAGCTCGCGGTCCTATAATTCACCCCTCCACTTT. It translates to CASSSRSYNSPLHF.

The chain is built from TRBV6-5 and TRBJ2-7, with D possibly matching TRBD2 (6 bases). The V end was cut by 0 bases, the J end by 7 bases, with 16 bases between. CDR1 is MNHEY, CDR2 SVGAGI, per germline. The CDR3 runs 15 residues. The CDR3 sequence: CASSYSGTPPAEQYF. The CDR3 region has the DNA TGTGCCAGCAGTTACTCCGGGACTCCCCCGGCAGAGCAGTACTTC.

The gene calls are TRBV19 and TRBJ1-6; maybe TRBD1 (5 bases). This CDR3 contains 14 residues. Germline-derived CDR1 and CDR2 are LNHDA and SQIVND (reference sequence). The V and J ends lost 3 bases and 5 bases respectively, with 8 bases between them. CDR3 nucleotide sequence: TGTGCCAGTAGTATCCGGGGGGATAATTCACCCCTCCACTTT. Protein product: CASSIRGDNSPLHF.

J is TRBJ1-1 and V is TRBV28, with a tentative D call TRBD1 (5 bases). CDR3 size: 13 residues. Germline CDR1 is MDHEN and CDR2 is SYDVKM. Trimming took off 3 bases at V and 1 base at J, with 6 bases between the two ends. CDR3 protein: CASSLGPNTEAFF. The CDR3 DNA is TGTGCCAGCAGTTTGGGACCGAACACTGAAGCTTTCTTT.

The chain recombines TRBV27 with TRBJ1-5, with a weak D call TRBD1 (5 bases). V gave up 4 bases and J gave up 11 bases, with 12 bases separating them. The CDR3 consists of 12 residues. CDR1 is MNHEY and CDR2 is SMNVEV in the germline V gene (reference sequence). The CDR3 DNA follows: TGTGCCAGCAGTTCCCCCGCGGGGGCCCAGCATTTT. Encoded protein: CASSSPAGAQHF.

The chain joins TRBV5-4 to TRBJ2-7, with 12 positions matching TRBD2. The CDR3 is 15 amino acids. The germline V gene has CDR1 SGHNT and CDR2 YYREEE (reference sequence). J was trimmed by 4 bases and V by 4 bases; bases with no gene match: 6. CDR3 amino acids: CASSPGLAGSYEQYF. The CDR3 region has the DNA TGTGCCAGCAGCCCCGGACTAGCGGGATCGTACGAGCAGTACTTC. Looking up the rest from reference TRBV5-4 and TRBJ2-7 gives the full variable domain: ETGVTQSPTHLIKTRGQQVTLRCSSQSGHNTVSWYQQALGQGPQFIFQYYREEENGRGNFPPRFSGLQFPNYSSELNVNALELDDSALYLCASSPGLAGSYEQYFGPGTRLTVT.

This clone was seen only once. V gene TRBV29-1 combines with J gene TRBJ2-7, with 10 positions matching TRBD1. The CDR3 spans 14 residues. CDR1 is SQVTM, CDR2 ANQGSEA, per germline. The trim removed 4 bases at V and 5 bases at J, leaving 8 bases unmatched. This CDR3 is CSVARGQGNHEQYF. The CDR3, as DNA: TGCAGCGTTGCGAGGGGACAGGGGAACCACGAGCAGTACTTC.

This chain links TRBV4-1 with TRBJ2-5; D remains ambiguous. The V end lost 3 bases, the J end lost 6 bases, and 11 bases lay between the germline ends. Germline lookup yields CDR1 MGHRA and CDR2 YSYEKL. This CDR3 has 13 amino acids. The CDR3 bases are TGCGCCAGCAGCCACCTAGGCGACAAGACCCAGTACTTC. Its translation: CASSHLGDKTQYF.

This sequence joins TRBV29-1 and TRBJ2-7; D ambiguous. Germline assignment: CDR1 SQVTM and CDR2 ANQGSEA. The V and J ends lost 4 bases and 3 bases respectively, with 10 bases between them. This CDR3 contains 12 residues. CDR3: CSVALVGYEQYF. DNA of the CDR3: TGCAGCGTTGCTCTAGTTGGCTACGAGCAGTACTTC.

V usage is TRBV5-1 and J usage is TRBJ2-7, with unresolved D. V was clipped by 0 bases and J by 5 bases, with 12 bases between them. CDR1 is SGHRS and CDR2 is YFSETQ in the germline V gene. The CDR3 covers 14 residues. The DNA for the CDR3 is TGCGCCAGCAGCTTGGAACACCCCTCAGACGAGCAGTACTTC. As protein: CASSLEHPSDEQYF.

The rearrangement joins TRBV29-1 to TRBJ2-3; no clear D gene. Deletions cut 4 bases from V and 2 bases from J, with 10 bases between. Germline lookup yields CDR1 SQVTM and CDR2 ANQGSEA. This CDR3 has 13 amino acids. This chain's CDR3 is CSVALRPTDTQYF. CDR3 coding DNA: TGCAGCGTTGCCCTACGGCCCACAGATACGCAGTATTTT.

V usage is TRBV5-1 and J usage is TRBJ2-3; 11 nucleotides match TRBD2. V shed 0 bases, J shed 4 bases, and the junction held 4 bases outside the gene matches. Germline V gene sequence: CDR1 SGHRS, CDR2 YFSETQ. This CDR3 contains 16 residues. CDR3 DNA sequence: TGCGCCAGCAGCTTGGACGGTAGCGGGGGGGCAGATACGCAGTATTTT. Protein: CASSLDGSGGADTQYF.

This chain joins TRBV5-6 and TRBJ2-3, with D uncertain. The CDR3 has 15 amino acids. The V end lost 3 bases, the J end lost 1 base, and 12 bases lay between the germline ends. Germline lookup yields CDR1 SGHDT and CDR2 YYEEEE. CDR3 protein: CASSSLTSRTDTQYF. As DNA, the CDR3 is TGTGCCAGCAGCTCGCTGACTTCTCGCACAGATACGCAGTATTTT.

This clone was observed a single time. The V and J genes are TRBV5-6 and TRBJ2-5; TRBD2 is a possible D gene (6 bases). V was pared by 0 bases and J by 2 bases, with 14 bases between. The CDR3 runs 16 residues. CDR1 SGHDT and CDR2 YYEEEE come from the germline V gene. For the CDR3, the DNA is TGTGCCAGCAGCTTGGTTGGGGATGGAGGGCAAGAGACCCAGTACTTC. Protein sequence: CASSLVGDGGQETQYF.

This clone was counted a few times. The J gene is TRBJ2-7, the V gene TRBV18; D possibly corresponds to TRBD2 (5 bases). The germline V gene encodes CDR1 KGHSH and CDR2 LQKENI. V lost 2 bases to trimming and J lost 5 bases, with 10 bases between them. The CDR3 has 13 residues. The CDR3 here is CASSPVRGNEQYF. DNA of the CDR3: TGTGCCAGCTCACCAGTCAGAGGGAACGAGCAGTACTTC. Drawing the rest from reference TRBV18 and TRBJ2-7, the complete variable domain is NAGVMQNPRHLVRRRGQEARLRCSPMKGHSHVYWYRQLPEEGLKFMVYLQKENIIDESGMPKERFSAEFPKEGPSILRIQQVVRGDSAAYFCASSPVRGNEQYFGPGTRLTVT.

V gene TRBV28 combines with J gene TRBJ2-2, with D possibly TRBD1 on 6 matching bases. Trimming pared 5 bases from V and 0 bases from J, leaving 10 bases between. CDR1 is MDHEN and CDR2 is SYDVKM in the germline V gene. There are 15 residues in the CDR3. CDR3 amino acids: CASSIGTTNTGELFF. The DNA for the CDR3 is TGTGCCAGCAGTATCGGGACAACGAACACCGGGGAGCTGTTTTTT.

A word on this clone: The junction departs from germline at one end; a sequencing error may be responsible. As DNA, the CDR3 is TGTGCCAGCAGTGACACTAGCGGGGGCCCCCTGAGATTT. This translates into CASSDTSGGPLRF. V is TRBV12-3 or TRBV12-4 and J is TRBJ2-3, with 11 bases aligning to TRBD2. The CDR3 extends over 13 amino acids.

Remarks on this clone: The junction does not match germline at one end; this may be a read error. The rearrangement uses TRBV7-9 and TRBJ2-7; D ambiguous. This CDR3 comprises 14 residues. Germline V gene data show CDR1 as SEHNR and CDR2 as FQNEAQ (reference sequence). This chain's CDR3 is CASSLAGSGDRRNF. In nucleotides, the CDR3 is TGTGCCAGCAGCCTGGCCGGGTCGGGCGACCGAAGGAACTTC.

V is TRBV7-2 and J is TRBJ2-3, with D possibly being TRBD1 (6 bases). V was pared by 4 bases and J by 7 bases, with 15 bases between. CDR1 is SGHTA, CDR2 FQGNSA, per germline. CDR3 length: 14 residues. The CDR3 protein is CASSSNRVHNTQYF. CDR3 DNA: TGTGCCAGCAGCTCAAACAGGGTTCATAATACGCAGTATTTT.

The chain employs TRBV14 and TRBJ2-2; D ambiguous. V was pared by 0 bases and J by 8 bases, with 7 bases between. The CDR3 loop spans 13 amino acids. The V gene's germline CDR1 is SGHDN and CDR2 FVKESK. The CDR3 sequence: CASSQEVRGELFF. The CDR3 nucleotides are TGTGCCAGCAGCCAAGAAGTCAGGGGGGAGCTGTTTTTT.

This chain links TRBV2 with TRBJ2-2; TRBD1 matches 9 bases. CDR1 is SNHLY and CDR2 is FYNNEI in the germline V gene. Unmatched junction bases numbered 5, after V lost 5 bases and J lost 4 bases. CDR3 length equals 15 residues. CDR3 coding DNA: TGTGCCAGCAGTCTAACAGGGGGCTTCACCGGGGAGCTGTTTTTT. Amino acid sequence: CASSLTGGFTGELFF.

The chain employs TRBV3-1 (or the pseudogene TRBV3-2) and TRBJ2-1, with TRBD1 matching 9 bases. The CDR3 is 12 residues long. Per germline, CDR1 LGHDT and CDR2 YNNKEL (reference sequence). V shed 3 bases and J 12 bases; nucleotides not matched to a gene: 3. The CDR3 reads CASSQDRGGQFF. The CDR3 DNA is TGTGCCAGCAGCCAGGACAGGGGTGGGCAGTTCTTC.

The count of this clone is one. The J gene is TRBJ2-3, the V gene TRBV6-1, with TRBD2 matching over 7 bases. V gave up 2 bases and J gave up 0 bases; unmatched junction bases: 5. CDR3 length equals 16 residues. Germline CDR1 MNHNS, CDR2 SASEGT. The chain's CDR3 is CASSEWSGASTDTQYF. Written as DNA, the CDR3 is TGTGCCAGCAGTGAATGGAGCGGGGCGAGCACAGATACGCAGTATTTT.

This sequence joins TRBV19 and TRBJ2-7; D unclear. The germline CDR1 and CDR2 sequences are LNHDA and SQIVND (reference sequence). CDR3 length equals 14 residues. V was trimmed by 0 bases and J by 8 bases, leaving 14 bases between them. In DNA form, the CDR3 reads TGTGCCAGTAGTATAGATCCCTTTGCCGAACAGCAGTACTTC. Translating gives CASSIDPFAEQQYF. The variable domain in full, completed from reference TRBV19 and TRBJ2-7, reads DGGITQSPKYLFRKEGQNVTLSCEQNLNHDAMYWYRQDPGQGLRLIYYSQIVNDFQKGDIAEGYSVSREKKESFPLTVTSAQKNPTAFYLCASSIDPFAEQQYFGPGTRLTVT.

The CDR3 protein is CASSLPGGLKETQYF. The CDR3 DNA reads as TGTGCCAGCAGCTTACCGGGGGGACTTAAAGAGACCCAGTACTTC. The V and J genes are TRBV7-9 and TRBJ2-5; 7 bases agree with TRBD2. The V gene end was trimmed by 2 bases and the J gene end by 3 bases; junction bases not matched to a gene: 6. There are 15 residues in the CDR3. Germline V gives CDR1 SEHNR, CDR2 FQNEAQ (reference sequence).